The next 2 T cell receptor beta chains were all read from a single sample in a study of blood T cell repertoires in COVID-19. Method: immunoSEQ multiplex PCR; TCRdb's copy keeps in-frame clones and lacks some. This repertoire shows around 270,000 clones, approximately 86% found once; its top ten account for just under 2%. The specimen was peripheral blood. The receptor source for this set is a man aged 30-40 years with active or convalescent COVID-19.

The CDR3 sequence: CASSEWWQLSSYEQYF. CDR3 sequence (DNA): TGTGCCAGCAGTGAATGGTGGCAGTTAAGCTCCTACGAGCAGTACTTC. J is TRBJ2-7 and V is TRBV2, with unresolved D. There are 16 residues in the CDR3. Trimming took 2 bases from V and 0 from J, leaving 14 bases between them. The germline V gene has CDR1 SNHLY and CDR2 FYNNEI.

This clone came up once. This rearrangement joins TRBV5-8 to TRBJ2-1; the match to TRBD2 covers 9 bases. J gave up 8 bases and V 0 bases, and 6 bases lay outside the gene matches. The length of the CDR3 is 15 residues. The germline gives CDR1 SGHTS, CDR2 YDEGEE. For the CDR3, the DNA is TGTGCCAGCAGCTTGGGGCGGGGGGGTACCTATGAGCAGTTCTTC. Translation: CASSLGRGGTYEQFF.